The sequence of this TCR beta chain was determined in a study of T cell responses to AZD1222 COVID-19 vaccine. The CDR3 has 16 amino acids. V was cut by 2 bases and J by 0 bases, with 11 bases left in between. Germline V gene data show CDR1 as MDHEN and CDR2 as SYDVKM. Study findings and constraints: Possibly, clonal diversity was underestimated; donors were largely white British and included more females.

About this clone itself: Antigen unknown.

TCRdb's table, derived via immunoSEQ multiplex PCR, lists solely in-frame clones and lacks some. Found here are tens of thousands of clones, approximately 90% of them singletons; the top ten hold roughly 4.8%. This chain uses TRBV28 with TRBJ2-1; D is unresolved. This TCR was recovered from an adult in good health. The sample was peripheral blood, taken on day 0 of MenACWY control vaccination. The CDR3 sequence: CASSLAPLSSYNEQFF. DNA of the CDR3: TGTGCCAGCAGTTTAGCGCCTCTAAGCTCCTACAATGAGCAGTTCTTC.